The 12 T cell receptor beta chains given below trace back to one sample, sequenced in a study of OX40 agonist ivuxolimab in advanced cancers. Profiled with immunoSEQ multiplex PCR; TCRdb holds only in-frame clones, not every one. The sample contains roughly 65,000 clones, over 60% of which appear only once. This sample comprised CD4+ or CD8+ T cells sorted from blood, obtained in a trial of the OX40 agonist ivuxolimab. All receptors derive from an adult with an advanced solid tumor such as melanoma, head and neck, liver or kidney cancer.

This chain uses TRBV2 with TRBJ1-3; D ambiguous. Trimming removed 1 base at V and 0 bases at J, with 7 bases between. CDR1 and CDR2 (germline): SNHLY, FYNNEI. This CDR3 contains 15 residues. Here the CDR3 reads CASSEGGFSGNTIYF. The CDR3 DNA is TGTGCCAGCAGTGAAGGGGGATTCTCTGGAAACACCATATATTTT.

There are a few counts of this clone. This chain links TRBV18 with TRBJ2-5, with TRBD2 identical over 10 bases. Germline CDR1 and CDR2: KGHSH and LQKENI. The ends lost 3 bases at V and 2 bases at J; junction bases unmatched: 12. The CDR3 has 18 amino acids. The CDR3 bases are TGTGCCAGCTCACCCTTTAGCGGGGGGCCCCGCTTGCAAGAGACCCAGTACTTC. Translated, it gives CASSPFSGGPRLQETQYF. The full variable domain, its missing parts supplied by reference TRBV18 and TRBJ2-5, is NAGVMQNPRHLVRRRGQEARLRCSPMKGHSHVYWYRQLPEEGLKFMVYLQKENIIDESGMPKERFSAEFPKEGPSILRIQQVVRGDSAAYFCASSPFSGGPRLQETQYFGPGTRLLVL.

This chain joins TRBV9 and TRBJ2-7, with TRBD2 identical over 11 bases. V shed 3 bases, J shed 1 base, and the junction held 3 bases outside the gene matches. The CDR3 is 15 residues long. The germline gives CDR1 SGDLS, CDR2 YYNGEE. In DNA form, the CDR3 reads TGTGCCAGCAGCGGAGGGACTAGCGGTTCCTACGAGCAGTACTTC. Translated: CASSGGTSGSYEQYF.

In DNA form, the CDR3 reads TGTGCCAGTAGGGACAGGGGTACCATTAGGGGCTACACCTTC. The encoded protein is CASRDRGTIRGYTF. The chain joins TRBV19 to TRBJ1-2; 9 positions agree with TRBD1. The CDR3 spans 14 residues. The J segment lost 8 bases and the V segment lost 6 bases, leaving 10 bases of the junction unmatched. Germline assignment: CDR1 LNHDA and CDR2 SQIVND (reference sequence).

The chain joins TRBV5-1 to TRBJ1-1; maybe TRBD1 (5 bases). V was trimmed by 4 bases and J by 7 bases, leaving 17 bases between them. The CDR3 spans 14 residues. Germline-derived CDR1 and CDR2 are SGHRS and YFSETQ. The chain's CDR3 is CASSPVARANEAFF. The CDR3 DNA sequence: TGCGCCAGCAGCCCCGTCGCCAGGGCCAATGAAGCTTTCTTT.

The rearrangement uses TRBV7-9 and TRBJ1-4; no definite D call. Germline CDR1 and CDR2: SEHNR and FQNEAQ (reference sequence). The CDR3 sequence is 12 residues long. V gave up 3 bases and J gave up 8 bases, with 7 bases separating them. CDR3 DNA sequence: TGTGCCAGCAGCTTGGCCCGAGAAAAACTGTTTTTT. The encoded protein is CASSLAREKLFF. The variable domain in full, completed from reference TRBV7-9 and TRBJ1-4, reads DTGVSQNPRHKITKRGQNVTFRCDPISEHNRLYWYRQTLGQGPEFLTYFQNEAQLEKSRLLSDRFSAERPKGSFSTLEIQRTEQGDSAMYLCASSLAREKLFFGSGTQLSVL.

This clone was observed a single time. The CDR3 DNA reads as TGTGCCAGCAGCTTACGGGCAGGAGGGAGGGGTTACGAGCAGTACTTC. It codes for CASSLRAGGRGYEQYF. V usage is TRBV11-2 and J usage is TRBJ2-7, with 7 bases fitting TRBD2. The V gene's germline CDR1 is SGHAT and CDR2 FQNNGV. Trimming at V came to 2 bases and at J to 4 bases, leaving 11 bases not matched to a gene. CDR3 length: 16 amino acids.

V and J are TRBV5-1 and TRBJ2-7, with TRBD2 matching 9 bases. V was clipped by 5 bases and J by 5 bases; unmatched bases: 14. The length of the CDR3 is 16 residues. Per the germline V gene, CDR1 is SGHRS and CDR2 is YFSETQ. The CDR3 sequence: CASSNRGRAGQNEQYF. In DNA, the CDR3 is TGCGCCAGCAGTAATCGCGGGAGGGCCGGACAGAACGAGCAGTACTTC. The full variable domain, rest sourced from reference TRBV5-1 and TRBJ2-7, is KAGVTQTPRYLIKTRGQQVTLSCSPISGHRSVSWYQQTPGQGLQFLFEYFSETQRNKGNFPGRFSGRQFSNSRSEMNVSTLELGDSALYLCASSNRGRAGQNEQYFGPGTRLTVT.

The rearrangement joins TRBV30 to TRBJ2-7; no reliable D call. The CDR3 spans 11 residues. V was clipped by 2 bases and J by 3 bases, with 5 bases between them. The germline V gene encodes CDR1 GTSNPN and CDR2 SVGIG (reference sequence). The CDR3 protein is CAWSWDYEQYF. CDR3 bases: TGTGCCTGGAGTTGGGACTACGAGCAGTACTTC.

This chain links TRBV15 with TRBJ1-6, with 10 bases aligning to TRBD1. J gave up 8 bases and V 0 bases, and 4 bases lay outside the gene matches. Germline-derived CDR1 and CDR2 are LNHNV and YYDKDF (reference sequence). CDR3 size: 16 residues. The CDR3 here is CATSRDRDRGYSPLHF. CDR3 nucleotides: TGTGCCACCAGCAGAGACCGGGACAGGGGTTATTCACCCCTCCACTTT. The full variable domain, with the rest looked up from reference TRBV15 and TRBJ1-6, is DAMVIQNPRYQVTQFGKPVTLSCSQTLNHNVMYWYQQKSSQAPKLLFHYYDKDFNNEADTPDNFQSRRPNTSFCFLDIRSPGLGDTAMYLCATSRDRDRGYSPLHFGNGTRLTVT.

This chain links TRBV5-5 with TRBJ2-7, with D tentatively TRBD1 (5 bases). Trimming left V 0 bases short and J 3 bases short, with 13 bases between. Germline V gene lookup returns CDR1 SGHKS and CDR2 YYEKEE (reference sequence). This CDR3 contains 15 residues. Here the CDR3 DNA reads TGTGCCAGCAGCTTGGCCGGGCAGGGATTCTACGAGCAGTACTTC. Translation: CASSLAGQGFYEQYF.

The gene calls are TRBV6-4 and TRBJ1-3; possible D gene TRBD1, 6 bases. This CDR3 spans 16 amino acids. Germline values: CDR1 MRHNA, CDR2 SNTAGT. The V gene lost 2 bases and the J gene lost 0 bases, with 11 bases spanning the gap. The DNA for the CDR3 is TGTGCCAGCAGTGACGACAGGCCTCGCTCTGGAAACACCATATATTTT. This translates into CASSDDRPRSGNTIYF.